The 20 T cell receptor beta chains reported below all come from one sample, sequenced in a study of vaccination and CD4 T cells after COVID-19 (dated by TCRdb to between 2021 and 2024). The receptor library was made with PCR. This sample was sequenced with an Illumina iSeq 100. DNA from cultured CD4+ T cells underwent TCR sequencing with the Oncomine TCR Beta short-read assay at the Johns Hopkins FTIC core. The public reads were quality trimmed at Q25 with fastp and then assembled into clones with MiXCR by TCRdb, keeping productive beta chains. Each entry merges the rows of one CDR3 protein and shows their most common DNA and genes. The sample records approximately 24,000 distinct CDR3 sequences, around 40% of which are singletons. Around 4% of the sample is held by the ten biggest clonotypes. No antigen has been assigned to these receptors. What the time point label conveys for this sample: late sampling 161 to 241 days after vaccination in three convalescent patients. The label giving this sample's treatment or condition can be read as: roughly 10-day PBMC culture with coronavirus spike peptide pools or control peptides (ViraFEST assay).

The sequencing used CD4+ T cells from blood, cultured in vitro, collected about 7 months after SARS-CoV-2 vaccination. The receptors here all came from a human donor who had recovered from COVID-19.

The V gene is TRBV7-8, the J gene TRBJ2-7, with 11 bases lining up with TRBD2. After removal of 5 bases from V and 5 bases from J, the junction contained 11 bases not matched to a gene. The CDR3 has 16 residues. Germline CDR1 reads SGHVS; CDR2 reads FQNEAQ. CDR3 region: CASSLWTSGFGDEQYF. CDR3 nucleotides: TGTGCCAGCAGCCTATGGACTAGCGGGTTTGGGGACGAGCAGTACTTC.

This sequence joins TRBV27 and TRBJ2-1; 9 bases line up with TRBD2. Germline V gene lookup returns CDR1 MNHEY and CDR2 SMNVEV (reference sequence). CDR3 length equals 14 residues. The ends lost 8 bases at V and 7 bases at J; junction bases unmatched: 9. CDR3 amino acids: CASQRGEFINEQFF. The CDR3 DNA reads TGTGCCAGCCAGCGGGGGGAGTTCATTAATGAGCAGTTCTTC.

V and J are TRBV10-3 and TRBJ2-2; D remains unclear. Germline CDR1 is ENHRY and CDR2 is SYGVKD. V lost 5 bases and J lost 8, with 9 bases in between. This CDR3 contains 12 residues. CDR3 sequence (DNA): TGTGCCATCAGTTCGGAGTCAGGGGAGCTGTTTTTT. The encoded protein is CAISSESGELFF.

Here the CDR3 DNA reads TGTGCCAGCAGCTTAGGGGGTGTCGCGGCGAGCTCCTACAATGAGCAGTTCTTC. Its protein is CASSLGGVAASSYNEQFF. This chain uses TRBV7-6 with TRBJ2-1, with D hard to call. Per germline, CDR1 SGHVS and CDR2 FNYEAQ. The V gene lost 1 base and the J gene lost 0 bases, with 16 bases spanning the gap. The CDR3 sequence is 18 residues long. Full variable domain (rest looked up from reference TRBV7-6 and TRBJ2-1): GAGVSQSPRYKVTKRGQDVALRCDPISGHVSLYWYRQALGQGPEFLTYFNYEAQQDKSGLPNDRFSAERPEGSISTLTIQRTEQRDSAMYRCASSLGGVAASSYNEQFFGPGTRLTVL.

The V and J genes are TRBV28 and TRBJ2-2; D is uncertain. The germline gives CDR1 MDHEN, CDR2 SYDVKM. The CDR3 extends over 14 amino acids. Trimming shortened V by 3 bases and J by 6 bases, and 11 bases separated the two germline ends. CDR3 in amino acids: CASSLGSLPGELFF. As DNA, the CDR3 is TGTGCCAGCAGTTTGGGCAGTTTACCCGGGGAGCTGTTTTTT.

The chain recombines TRBV18 with TRBJ1-2; 8 nucleotides match TRBD1. Trimming cost V 5 bases and J 4 bases; bases outside gene matches: 3. Germline-derived CDR1 and CDR2 are KGHSH and LQKENI. The CDR3 has 13 residues. The DNA for the CDR3 is TGTGCCAGCTCAGAGGACAGGGCCTATGGCTACACCTTC. Amino acid sequence: CASSEDRAYGYTF.

This clonotype was picked up a small number of times. The V gene is TRBV7-6, the J gene TRBJ2-5; D is possibly TRBD1 (6 bases). CDR3 length equals 11 residues. Per the germline V gene, CDR1 is SGHVS and CDR2 is FNYEAQ. Trimming pared 6 bases from V and 5 bases from J, leaving 7 bases between. The CDR3 loop reads CASRQGETQYF. CDR3 bases: TGTGCCAGCAGGCAGGGGGAGACCCAGTACTTC.

This clonotype was seen only a few times. For the CDR3, the DNA is TGTGCCAGCAGTGACAATGAGGAGACCCAGTACTTC. Translating it yields CASSDNEETQYF. This sequence joins TRBV2 and TRBJ2-5, with unresolved D. Trimming removed 3 bases at V and 5 bases at J, with 7 bases between. CDR1 is SNHLY and CDR2 is FYNNEI in the germline V gene. This CDR3 has 12 amino acids.

This clonotype was picked up a small number of times. The chain carries TRBV28 and TRBJ2-7; 10 positions agree with TRBD2. The CDR3 length is 17 residues. Per the germline V gene, CDR1 is MDHEN and CDR2 is SYDVKM. V lost 5 bases to trimming and J lost 5 bases; unmatched junction nucleotides: 15. CDR3 nucleotide sequence: TGTGCCAGCAGTCCCCCATACGATAGCGGGAGGTTCCACGAGCAGTACTTC. Its translation is CASSPPYDSGRFHEQYF.

This rearrangement joins TRBV2 to TRBJ1-5; the D gene is possibly TRBD1 (5 bases). The germline V gene has CDR1 SNHLY and CDR2 FYNNEI. V lost 4 bases to trimming and J lost 7 bases, with 11 bases between them. CDR3 size: 13 residues. The CDR3 here is CASSGGRGQPQHF. In nucleotides, the CDR3 is TGTGCCAGCAGTGGGGGACGCGGGCAGCCCCAGCATTTT.

V is TRBV20-1 and J is TRBJ2-7; D not resolved. V was trimmed by 2 bases and J by 1 base, leaving 6 bases between them. The germline gives CDR1 DFQATT, CDR2 SNEGSKA (reference sequence). This CDR3 region has 12 residues. CDR3 region: CSARYLSYEQYF. The CDR3 DNA follows: TGCAGTGCTAGATATCTATCCTACGAGCAGTACTTC.

The genes are TRBV6-1 and TRBJ1-1, with D possibly matching TRBD1 (6 bases). Germline V gene lookup returns CDR1 MNHNS and CDR2 SASEGT. V lost 11 bases and J 3 bases, leaving 22 bases between the germline ends. The CDR3 is made up of 15 amino acids. CDR3 in DNA: TGTGCCTCCTGGGGGCCAGGCCAAGGTTACACTGAAGCTTTCTTT. It specifies CASWGPGQGYTEAFF.

J is TRBJ2-3 and V is TRBV20-1; TRBD1 matches at 9 bases. The CDR3 consists of 16 residues. Germline CDR1 DFQATT, CDR2 SNEGSKA (reference sequence). Trimming cost V 2 bases and J 1 base; bases outside gene matches: 7. For the CDR3, the DNA is TGCAGTGCTAGACGACAGGGGGGGGGGGGCACAGATACGCAGTATTTT. Translation: CSARRQGGGGTDTQYF.

V usage is TRBV24-1 and J usage is TRBJ2-3; 8 bases map to TRBD2. The CDR3 covers 14 residues. Germline CDR1 and CDR2: KGHDR and SFDVKD. The trim removed 5 bases at V and 3 bases at J, leaving 3 bases unmatched. Here the CDR3 reads CATSGASGTDTQYF. The CDR3 DNA follows: TGTGCCACCAGTGGGGCTAGCGGGACAGATACGCAGTATTTT.

This clonotype has only a few counts. The chain recombines TRBV15 with TRBJ1-5; no firm D call. CDR3 length equals 15 residues. V was pared by 0 bases and J by 0 bases, with 6 bases between. Germline values: CDR1 LNHNV, CDR2 YYDKDF (reference sequence). In nucleotides, the CDR3 is TGTGCCACCAGCAGAGATGGGGATAGCAATCAGCCCCAGCATTTT. As protein: CATSRDGDSNQPQHF.

V gene TRBV20-1 combines with J gene TRBJ2-5; no reliable D call. Trimming stripped 6 bases from V and 0 bases from J, with 5 bases between. The CDR3 contains 11 residues. From germline, CDR1 is DFQATT and CDR2 SNEGSKA (reference sequence). The CDR3 sequence: CSAQHQETQYF. CDR3 DNA: TGCAGTGCCCAGCACCAAGAGACCCAGTACTTC.

This clonotype occurred a few times. The chain combines TRBV7-9 with TRBJ1-6; perhaps TRBD1 as D (5 bases). This CDR3 spans 15 amino acids. The V end lost 7 bases, the J end lost 8 bases, and 18 bases lay between the germline ends. Germline V gives CDR1 SEHNR, CDR2 FQNEAQ (reference sequence). The CDR3 DNA is TGTGCCAGCACCAGATTCCGGGACGGAGATTCACCCCTCCACTTT. Its translation: CASTRFRDGDSPLHF.

CDR3 bases: TGTGCCAGCAGTTTAGGGGGTACCAATCAGCCCCAGCATTTT. It is translated as CASSLGGTNQPQHF. The V call is TRBV28, the J call TRBJ1-5; a weak D match, TRBD1 (5 bases). CDR3 length: 14 residues. Trimming left V 2 bases short and J 3 bases short, with 8 bases between. Germline V gene data show CDR1 as MDHEN and CDR2 as SYDVKM.

This rearrangement joins TRBV30 to TRBJ1-5, with unresolved D. V was shortened by 4 bases and J by 7 bases, with 14 bases between the two germline ends. Germline assignment: CDR1 GTSNPN and CDR2 SVGIG (reference sequence). This CDR3 has 13 amino acids. CDR3 in DNA: TGTGCCTGGACCCGGGCGCCCGGGCAGCCCCAGCATTTT. Its protein product is CAWTRAPGQPQHF.

This rearrangement joins TRBV20-1 to TRBJ2-7; 7 nucleotides match TRBD2. Trimming took 5 bases from V and 4 from J; bases not matched to a gene: 11. CDR1 is DFQATT, CDR2 SNEGSKA, per germline (reference sequence). CDR3 length: 14 residues. Here the CDR3 DNA reads TGCAGTGCTGGCTTGGGGGGGGGAGGTTACGAGCAGTACTTC. Encoded protein: CSAGLGGGGYEQYF.